The T cell receptor (beta chain) described here comes from a study of Ad26.COV2.S vaccination and SARS-CoV-2 variants. Overall study context: Ad26.COV2.S shots went into the muscle once or twice, 56 days apart. Overall study findings and caveats: People who got the vaccine or the placebo had similar non-spike TCR breadth.

The protocol was immunoSEQ multiplex PCR, while the TCRdb copy is restricted to in-frame clones and leaves out a portion. The sample has about 350,000 clones, about 88% seen once. Of note for this clone: Its target is unknown.

Treatment noted: around 19 received Ad26.COV2.S at low or high dose, single or two shots; roughly five received placebo; per-sample allocation not given. Collection of the samples took place on day 63 after the first injection of vaccine or placebo. An adult of 18-55 years in Boston served as donor. Sequenced material: peripheral blood, taken in a trial of Ad26.COV2.S vaccine versus placebo. This receptor was taken from a person aged 18-65 years who received the Ad26.COV2.S COVID-19 vaccine or a placebo.

The CDR3 protein is CASSTRQGAGGYTF. The CDR3 region has the DNA TGTGCCAGCAGCACCAGACAGGGGGCCGGGGGCTACACCTTC. The V gene is TRBV5-4, the J gene TRBJ1-2, with 10 bases fitting TRBD1. With V trimmed by 4 bases and J by 8 bases, 8 bases remained unmatched. This CDR3 spans 14 amino acids. Germline V CDR1 and CDR2: SGHNT, YYREEE (reference sequence).